Below are 2 T cell receptor beta chains sequenced from a single sample in a study of cytomegalovirus exposure and HLA in healthy donors. Profiling relied on immunoSEQ multiplex PCR, and the TCRdb table lists in-frame clones only, not all of them. Of about 84,000 clones in the sample, just over 90% were seen once. Material for sequencing was PBMCs. All receptors derive from a man aged 25 to 45 in good health and CMV-seronegative.

This chain joins TRBV4-2 and TRBJ1-5, with D possibly being TRBD1 (6 bases). This CDR3 comprises 14 residues. Per the germline V gene, CDR1 is LGHNA and CDR2 is YNFKEQ. The V gene lost 0 bases and the J gene lost 8 bases, with 11 bases spanning the gap. The DNA for the CDR3 is TGTGCCAGCAGCCAAGATGTAGGGGACAAGCCCCAGCATTTT. As protein: CASSQDVGDKPQHF.

This sequence joins TRBV29-1 and TRBJ1-4; TRBD1 is a possible D gene (5 bases). CDR1 is SQVTM and CDR2 is ANQGSEA in the germline V gene. V lost 4 bases, J lost 7 bases, and 10 bases lay in between. This CDR3 spans 12 amino acids. The CDR3 DNA is TGCAGCGTTGTCCAGGGTGGTGAAAAACTGTTTTTT. It encodes CSVVQGGEKLFF.